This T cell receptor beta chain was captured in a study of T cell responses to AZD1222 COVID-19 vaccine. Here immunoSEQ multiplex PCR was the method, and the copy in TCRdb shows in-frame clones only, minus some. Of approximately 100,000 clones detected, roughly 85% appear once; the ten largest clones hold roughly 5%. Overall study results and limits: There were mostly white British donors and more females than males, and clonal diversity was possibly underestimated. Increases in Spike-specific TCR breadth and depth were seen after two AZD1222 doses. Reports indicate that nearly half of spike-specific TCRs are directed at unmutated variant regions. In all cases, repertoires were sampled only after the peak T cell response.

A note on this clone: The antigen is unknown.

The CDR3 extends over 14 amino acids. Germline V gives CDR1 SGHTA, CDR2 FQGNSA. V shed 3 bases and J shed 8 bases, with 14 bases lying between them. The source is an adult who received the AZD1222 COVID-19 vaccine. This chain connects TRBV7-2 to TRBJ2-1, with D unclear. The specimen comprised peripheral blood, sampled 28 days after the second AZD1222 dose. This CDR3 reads CASSLLTGPYEQFF. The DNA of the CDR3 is TGTGCCAGCAGCTTGTTAACGGGCCCTTATGAGCAGTTCTTC.